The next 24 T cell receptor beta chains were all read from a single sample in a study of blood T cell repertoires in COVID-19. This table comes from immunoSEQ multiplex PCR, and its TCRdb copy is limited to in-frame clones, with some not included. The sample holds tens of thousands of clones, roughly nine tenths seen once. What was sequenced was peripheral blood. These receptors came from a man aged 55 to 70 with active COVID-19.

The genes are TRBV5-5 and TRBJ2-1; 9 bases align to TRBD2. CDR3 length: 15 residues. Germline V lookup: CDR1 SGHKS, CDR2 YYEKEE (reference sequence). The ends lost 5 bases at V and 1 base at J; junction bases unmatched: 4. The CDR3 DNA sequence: TGTGCCAGCAGTTTTAGCGGGAGTTCCTACAATGAGCAGTTCTTC. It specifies CASSFSGSSYNEQFF.

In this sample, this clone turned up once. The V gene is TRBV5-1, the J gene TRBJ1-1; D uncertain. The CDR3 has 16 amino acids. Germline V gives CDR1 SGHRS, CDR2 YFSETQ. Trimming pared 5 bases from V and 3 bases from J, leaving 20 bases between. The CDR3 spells CASRIGVRLSHTEAFF. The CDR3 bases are TGCGCCAGCAGGATCGGGGTTCGCCTTTCCCACACTGAAGCTTTCTTT.

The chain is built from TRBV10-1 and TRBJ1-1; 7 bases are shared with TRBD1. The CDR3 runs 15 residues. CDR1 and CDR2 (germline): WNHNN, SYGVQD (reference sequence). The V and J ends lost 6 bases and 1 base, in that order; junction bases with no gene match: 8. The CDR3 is CASRVTGPGNTEAFF. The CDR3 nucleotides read TGCGCCAGCAGGGTGACAGGGCCGGGGAACACTGAAGCTTTCTTT.

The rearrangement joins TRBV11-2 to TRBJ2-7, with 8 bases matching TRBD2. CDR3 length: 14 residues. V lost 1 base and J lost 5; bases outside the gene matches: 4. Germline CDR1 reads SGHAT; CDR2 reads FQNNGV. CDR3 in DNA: TGTGCCAGCAGCTTAGGACTAGCGAGAAACGAGCAGTACTTC. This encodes CASSLGLARNEQYF.

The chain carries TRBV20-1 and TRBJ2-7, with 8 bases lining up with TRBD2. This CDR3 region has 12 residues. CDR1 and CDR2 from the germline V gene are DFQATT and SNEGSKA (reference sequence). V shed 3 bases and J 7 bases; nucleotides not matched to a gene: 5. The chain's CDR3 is CSASRTSREQYF. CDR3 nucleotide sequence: TGCAGTGCTAGTAGGACTAGCCGGGAGCAGTACTTC.

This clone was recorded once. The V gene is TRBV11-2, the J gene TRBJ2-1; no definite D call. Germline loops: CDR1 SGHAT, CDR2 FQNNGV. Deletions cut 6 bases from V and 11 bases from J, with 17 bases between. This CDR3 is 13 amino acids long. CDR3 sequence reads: CASRNNAAMKQFF. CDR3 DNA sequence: TGTGCCAGCAGGAATAACGCCGCGATGAAGCAGTTCTTC.

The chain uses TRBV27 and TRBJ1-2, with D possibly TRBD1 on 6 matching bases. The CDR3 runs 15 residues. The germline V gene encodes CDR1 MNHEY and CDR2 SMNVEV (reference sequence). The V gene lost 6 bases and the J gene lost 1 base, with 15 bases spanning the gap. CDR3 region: CASRAPGAGNYGYTF. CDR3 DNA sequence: TGTGCCAGCAGAGCCCCAGGGGCGGGTAACTATGGCTACACCTTC.

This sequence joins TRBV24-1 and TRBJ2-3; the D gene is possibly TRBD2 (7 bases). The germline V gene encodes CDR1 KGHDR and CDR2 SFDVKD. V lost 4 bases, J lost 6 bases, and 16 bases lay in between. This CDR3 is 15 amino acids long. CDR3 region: CATSETLGGADTQYF. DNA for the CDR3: TGTGCCACCAGTGAGACTCTTGGGGGGGCGGATACGCAGTATTTT.

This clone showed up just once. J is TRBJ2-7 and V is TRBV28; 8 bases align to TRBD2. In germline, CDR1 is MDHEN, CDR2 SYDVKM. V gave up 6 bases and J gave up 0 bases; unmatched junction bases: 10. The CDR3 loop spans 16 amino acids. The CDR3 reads CASSQRTSGSSYEQYF. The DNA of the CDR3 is TGTGCCAGCAGCCAACGCACTAGCGGTTCCTCCTACGAGCAGTACTTC.

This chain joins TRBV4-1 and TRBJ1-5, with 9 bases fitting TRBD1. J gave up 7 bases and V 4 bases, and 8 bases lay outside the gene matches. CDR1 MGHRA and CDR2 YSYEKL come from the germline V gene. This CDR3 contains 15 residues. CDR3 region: CASSLGQGGWQPQHF. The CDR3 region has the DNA TGCGCCAGCAGCCTGGGACAGGGAGGTTGGCAGCCCCAGCATTTT.

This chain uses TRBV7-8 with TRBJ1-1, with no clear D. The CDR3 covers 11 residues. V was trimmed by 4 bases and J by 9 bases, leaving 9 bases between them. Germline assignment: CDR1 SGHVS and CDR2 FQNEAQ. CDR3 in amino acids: CASSYTEKAFF. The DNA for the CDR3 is TGTGCCAGCAGCTACACAGAGAAAGCTTTCTTT.

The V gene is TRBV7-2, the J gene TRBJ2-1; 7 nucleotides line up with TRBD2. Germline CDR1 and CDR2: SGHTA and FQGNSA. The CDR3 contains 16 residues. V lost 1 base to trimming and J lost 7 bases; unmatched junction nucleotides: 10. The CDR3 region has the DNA TGTGCCAGCAGCTTAGACCCTAGCGCGGGGGTGAATGAGCAGTTCTTC. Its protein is CASSLDPSAGVNEQFF.

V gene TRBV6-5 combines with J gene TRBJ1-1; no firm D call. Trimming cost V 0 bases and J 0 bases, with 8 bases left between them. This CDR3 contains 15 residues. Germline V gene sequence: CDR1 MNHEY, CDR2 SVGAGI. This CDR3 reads CASSYSFQLNTEAFF. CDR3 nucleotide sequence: TGTGCCAGCAGTTACTCGTTTCAATTGAACACTGAAGCTTTCTTT.

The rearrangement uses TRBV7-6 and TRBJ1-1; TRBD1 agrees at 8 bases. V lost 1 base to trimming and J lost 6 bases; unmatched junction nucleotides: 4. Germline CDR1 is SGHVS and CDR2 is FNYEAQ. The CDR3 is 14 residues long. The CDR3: CASSLGQGASEAFF. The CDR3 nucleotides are TGTGCCAGCAGCTTAGGCCAGGGGGCGTCTGAAGCTTTCTTT. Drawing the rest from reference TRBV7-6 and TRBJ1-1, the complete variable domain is GAGVSQSPRYKVTKRGQDVALRCDPISGHVSLYWYRQALGQGPEFLTYFNYEAQQDKSGLPNDRFSAERPEGSISTLTIQRTEQRDSAMYRCASSLGQGASEAFFGQGTRLTVV.

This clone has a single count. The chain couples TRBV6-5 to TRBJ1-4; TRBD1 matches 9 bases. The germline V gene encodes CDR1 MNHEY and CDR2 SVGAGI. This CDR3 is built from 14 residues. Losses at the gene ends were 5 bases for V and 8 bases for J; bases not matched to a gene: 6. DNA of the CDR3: TGTGCCAGCAGTCCACAGGGGGCGCGGGAAAAACTGTTTTTT. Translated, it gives CASSPQGAREKLFF.

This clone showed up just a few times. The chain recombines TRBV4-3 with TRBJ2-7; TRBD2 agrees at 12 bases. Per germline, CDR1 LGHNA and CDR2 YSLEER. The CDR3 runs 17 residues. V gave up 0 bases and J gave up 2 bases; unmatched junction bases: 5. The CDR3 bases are TGCGCCAGCAGCCAAGATTGGTCTAGCGGGAGGGCCTACGAGCAGTACTTC. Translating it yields CASSQDWSSGRAYEQYF.

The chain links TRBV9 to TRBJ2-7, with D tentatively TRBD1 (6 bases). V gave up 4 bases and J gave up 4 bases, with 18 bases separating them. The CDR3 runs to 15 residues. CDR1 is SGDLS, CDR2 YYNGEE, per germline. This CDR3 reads CASSPRTVGPYEQYF. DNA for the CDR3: TGTGCCAGCAGCCCCCGGACAGTGGGGCCGTACGAGCAGTACTTC.

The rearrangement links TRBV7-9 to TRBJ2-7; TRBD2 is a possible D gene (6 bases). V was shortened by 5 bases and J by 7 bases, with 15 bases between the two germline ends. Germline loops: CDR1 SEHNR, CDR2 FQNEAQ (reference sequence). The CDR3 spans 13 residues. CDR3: CASSPDGGREQYF. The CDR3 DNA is TGTGCCAGCAGCCCGGACGGAGGGAGGGAGCAGTACTTC.

CDR3 sequence reads: CASSPFPTSGRWGNEQFF. The CDR3 nucleotides read TGTGCCAGCAGCCCTTTCCCCACTAGCGGGAGATGGGGAAATGAGCAGTTCTTC. The chain combines TRBV9 with TRBJ2-1; TRBD2 matches 11 bases. Germline V lookup: CDR1 SGDLS, CDR2 YYNGEE. V gave up 4 bases and J gave up 7 bases; unmatched junction bases: 16. The CDR3 length is 18 residues. The variable domain in full, completed from reference TRBV9 and TRBJ2-1, reads DSGVTQTPKHLITATGQRVTLRCSPRSGDLSVYWYQQSLDQGLQFLIQYYNGEERAKGNILERFSAQQFPDLHSELNLSSLELGDSALYFCASSPFPTSGRWGNEQFFGPGTRLTVL.

CDR3 region: CASSIPRVTDTQYF. The CDR3 nucleotides read TGTGCCAGTAGTATACCCAGGGTTACAGATACGCAGTATTTT. This chain links TRBV19 with TRBJ2-3; D perhaps matches TRBD1 (5 bases). Looked up from germline, CDR1 is LNHDA and CDR2 is SQIVND (reference sequence). The CDR3 is 14 amino acids. The V end lost 2 bases, the J end lost 3 bases, and 9 bases lay between the germline ends.

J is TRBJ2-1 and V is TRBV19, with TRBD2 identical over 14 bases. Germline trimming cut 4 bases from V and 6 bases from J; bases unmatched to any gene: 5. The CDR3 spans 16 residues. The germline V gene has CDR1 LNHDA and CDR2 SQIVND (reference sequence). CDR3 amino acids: CASSKGTSGRGNEQFF. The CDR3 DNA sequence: TGTGCCAGTAGTAAAGGGACTAGCGGGAGAGGCAATGAGCAGTTCTTC. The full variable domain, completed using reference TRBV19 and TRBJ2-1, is DGGITQSPKYLFRKEGQNVTLSCEQNLNHDAMYWYRQDPGQGLRLIYYSQIVNDFQKGDIAEGYSVSREKKESFPLTVTSAQKNPTAFYLCASSKGTSGRGNEQFFGPGTRLTVL.

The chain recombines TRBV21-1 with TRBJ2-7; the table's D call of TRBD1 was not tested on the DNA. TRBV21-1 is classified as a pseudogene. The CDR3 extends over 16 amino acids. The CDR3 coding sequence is TGTGCCAGCAGCAAAGGAATTGGCAGGGGGTGGGACGAGCAGTACTTC. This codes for CASSKGIGRGWDEQYF.

Here the CDR3 DNA reads TGTGCCAGCAGCTTACCGAAGACAGGGAATGGCTACACCTTC. This translates into CASSLPKTGNGYTF. This chain connects TRBV7-3 to TRBJ1-2, with 7 bases lining up with TRBD1. The V and J ends lost 2 bases and 6 bases, in that order; junction bases with no gene match: 6. Per the germline V gene, CDR1 is SGHTA and CDR2 is FQGTGA. The CDR3 has 14 residues.

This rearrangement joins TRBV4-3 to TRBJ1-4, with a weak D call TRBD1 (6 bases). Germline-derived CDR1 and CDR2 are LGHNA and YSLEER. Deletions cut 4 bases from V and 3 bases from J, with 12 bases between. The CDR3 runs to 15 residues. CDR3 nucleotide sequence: TGCGCCAGCAGCCTACAGGGTAACCCTAATGAAAAACTGTTTTTT. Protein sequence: CASSLQGNPNEKLFF.